This T cell receptor beta chain was captured by sequencing in a study of T cell responses to AZD1222 COVID-19 vaccine. TCRdb's copy holds only in-frame clones and misses some; the assay was immunoSEQ multiplex PCR. The sample consists of over 130,000 clones, roughly nine tenths of them appearing once. The CDR3 consists of 14 residues. CDR1 is SNHLY, CDR2 FYNNEI, per germline. V was cut by 5 bases and J by 4 bases, with 15 bases left in between. A word on this clone: Its antigen is unidentified.

Researchers grouped second doses given at about 4 or about 12 weeks into one pool. Study-wide findings and caveats: White British donors predominated, females outnumbered males, and clonal diversity was possibly underestimated.

This TCR was recovered from an adult who received the AZD1222 COVID-19 vaccine. The source material was peripheral blood, sampled 28 days after the second AZD1222 dose. V and J are TRBV2 and TRBJ2-7; D is possibly TRBD1 (5 bases). CDR3 loop: CASSRQPGSYEQYF. In DNA, the CDR3 is TGTGCCAGCAGTCGACAGCCCGGCAGTTACGAGCAGTACTTC.